What follows are 22 T cell receptor beta chains derived from one specimen sequenced in a study of regulatory T cells in long-lasting Graves disease. Indicated time point: newly diagnosed GD, antithyroid drugs for less than 3 months. PBMCs were the source of the RNA used for TCR sequencing. Arm-PCR of CDR3 regions and iRepertoire HTBI primers were the basis on which TCR beta libraries were built. TCRdb passed the multiplex PCR reads through MiXCR, listing each CDR3 protein once. The repertoire consists of about 350,000 distinct CDR3 sequences, with 15% to 20% occurring once and the leading ten covering 20%. The sample was also reused in another study, on T cells in Graves' hyperthyroidism and ophthalmopathy.

This specimen consisted of peripheral blood mononuclear cells (PBMCs), obtained at new diagnosis, from a patient treated with antithyroid drugs. The receptors derive from a woman younger than 35 with Graves disease.

This rearrangement joins TRBV4-1 to TRBJ1-5; weak D call: TRBD1 (5 bases). CDR1 is MGHRA and CDR2 is YSYEKL in the germline V gene. Trimming removed 3 bases from V and 7 bases from J, with 13 bases in between. This CDR3 has 14 amino acids. In DNA, the CDR3 is TGCGCCAGCAGCCAGGGGACCGAGGAGCAGCCCCAGCATTTT. Its protein is CASSQGTEEQPQHF.

This clonotype has just a few counts. This sequence joins TRBV4-1 and TRBJ2-1, with TRBD1 matching 8 bases. V was pared by 1 base and J by 7 bases, with 3 bases of the junction left unmatched. Germline V gene data show CDR1 as MGHRA and CDR2 as YSYEKL. CDR3 length: 14 residues. CDR3 region: CASSQVQGVNEQFF. CDR3 bases: TGCGCCAGCAGCCAAGTACAGGGGGTTAATGAGCAGTTCTTC.

The chain couples TRBV11-2 to TRBJ2-5; the D gene is possibly TRBD1 (6 bases). This CDR3 is 14 amino acids long. The V gene's germline CDR1 is SGHAT and CDR2 FQNNGV. Trimming removed 6 bases from V and 2 bases from J, with 13 bases in between. This CDR3 reads CASRRGQVQETQYF. CDR3 DNA: TGTGCCAGCAGACGGGGACAAGTTCAAGAGACCCAGTACTTC.

This clonotype was seen many times. The chain combines TRBV7-9 with TRBJ2-7; TRBD2 matches at 7 bases. CDR1 SEHNR and CDR2 FQNEAQ come from the germline V gene (reference sequence). With V trimmed by 5 bases and J by 0 bases, 7 bases remained unmatched. The CDR3 contains 15 residues. Here the CDR3 reads CASSKEPGGSYEQYF. The CDR3 nucleotides are TGTGCCAGCAGCAAGGAACCGGGGGGCTCCTACGAGCAGTACTTC.

Comment on this clonotype: Given the absence of the conserved phenylalanine or tryptophan at the CDR3 end, a read error is likely. The chain recombines TRBV11-2 with TRBJ2-7; the D is unclear. V gave up 3 bases and J gave up 4 bases, with 10 bases separating them. Germline lookup yields CDR1 SGHAT and CDR2 FQNNGV. The length of the CDR3 is 13 residues. CDR3: CASSLYPEYEQYL. CDR3 nucleotides: TGTGCCAGCAGCTTGTATCCGGAGTACGAGCAGTACTTG.

This clonotype was recorded at least ten times. The chain combines TRBV20-1 with TRBJ2-7; tentatively, D is TRBD1 (5 bases). The germline CDR1 and CDR2 sequences are DFQATT and SNEGSKA (reference sequence). The V gene lost 5 bases and the J gene lost 2 bases, with 16 bases spanning the gap. This CDR3 has 14 residues. The CDR3 protein is CSAPRPGQTYEQYF. The CDR3, as DNA: TGCAGTGCTCCCAGACCAGGGCAAACCTACGAGCAGTACTTC.

For this clonotype: A much larger clone lies one base from this, so it may be a read error. The V gene is TRBV28, the J gene TRBJ1-5; no clear D. The V end was cut by 8 bases, the J end by 4 bases, with 6 bases between. This CDR3 has 11 amino acids. CDR1 is MDHEN, CDR2 SYDVKM, per germline. CDR3 region: CASLRNQPQHF. The CDR3, as DNA: TGTGCCAGCCTCAGAAATCAGCCCCAGCATTTT.

This clonotype was recorded at least ten times. The chain combines TRBV18 with TRBJ2-2, with a tentative D call TRBD1 (5 bases). Germline V lookup: CDR1 KGHSH, CDR2 LQKENI. The CDR3 totals 17 residues. V lost 1 base and J 3 bases, leaving 15 bases between the germline ends. The CDR3 region has the DNA TGTGCCAGCTCACCACGTTTGGGGCAAGCCTACACCGGGGAGCTGTTTTTT. It encodes CASSPRLGQAYTGELFF.

The sample holds many counts of this clonotype. The chain is built from TRBV27 and TRBJ1-6; D is perhaps TRBD1 (5 bases). Trimming took off 6 bases at V and 8 bases at J, with 17 bases between the two ends. Germline V gene data show CDR1 as MNHEY and CDR2 as SMNVEV (reference sequence). The length of the CDR3 is 15 residues. The CDR3 sequence is CASRNPGPRDSPLHF. DNA for the CDR3: TGTGCCAGCAGAAATCCGGGACCCCGGGATTCACCCCTCCACTTT.

This clonotype was counted only a few times. The rearrangement uses TRBV7-9 and TRBJ2-7, with 11 positions matching TRBD2. V trimming: 3 bases; J trimming: 3 bases; junction bases outside the gene matches: 13. Per the germline V gene, CDR1 is SEHNR and CDR2 is FQNEAQ (reference sequence). The CDR3 covers 18 residues. Written as DNA, the CDR3 is TGTGCCAGCAGCTTGGCGACTAGCGGGATTGGGAGGGGCTACGAGCAGTACTTC. Translating it yields CASSLATSGIGRGYEQYF.

This clonotype was detected ten times or more. The chain has TRBV20-1 and TRBJ2-5; 12 bases align to TRBD2. Trimming at V came to 3 bases and at J to 0 bases, leaving 5 bases not matched to a gene. Per germline, CDR1 DFQATT and CDR2 SNEGSKA (reference sequence). This CDR3 is 16 amino acids long. The CDR3 DNA sequence: TGCAGTGCTAGGCTAGCGGGAGGGTGGTACCAAGAGACCCAGTACTTC. Translation: CSARLAGGWYQETQYF.

This clonotype was seen more than once but under ten times. This rearrangement joins TRBV9 to TRBJ2-1, with D perhaps matching TRBD2 (5 bases). The CDR3 runs 13 residues. In germline, CDR1 is SGDLS, CDR2 YYNGEE. Between the trimmed V and J ends, which lost 0 bases and 8 bases, there was a span of 9 bases. The CDR3 DNA follows: TGTGCCAGCAGCGTAGGGGAGTGGGATGAGCAGTTCTTC. This codes for CASSVGEWDEQFF.

This clonotype was seen at least ten times. V and J are TRBV5-1 and TRBJ2-3; the match to TRBD2 covers 7 bases. With V trimmed by 1 base and J by 4 bases, 15 bases remained unmatched. The CDR3 runs 18 residues. The germline gives CDR1 SGHRS, CDR2 YFSETQ. Here the CDR3 DNA reads TGCGCCAGCAGCTTGTCGCTAGCGGCCCGGTCCCGGGCAGATACGCAGTATTTT. Amino acid sequence: CASSLSLAARSRADTQYF.

This clonotype was counted many times. The chain carries TRBV5-1 and TRBJ2-5, with D perhaps given as TRBD1 or TRBD2 (5 bases each). Between the trimmed V and J ends, which lost 7 bases and 0 bases, there was a span of 19 bases. Germline V lookup: CDR1 SGHRS, CDR2 YFSETQ. The CDR3 length is 16 residues. The CDR3 loop reads CASQITGTAYQETQYF. CDR3 in DNA: TGCGCCAGCCAGATAACCGGGACGGCGTACCAAGAGACCCAGTACTTC.

The chain is built from TRBV20-1 and TRBJ1-6, with D possibly TRBD1 on 6 matching bases. The ends were cut back, 3 bases at V and 7 bases at J, with 16 bases in the middle. The CDR3 runs to 15 residues. The germline V gene has CDR1 DFQATT and CDR2 SNEGSKA (reference sequence). CDR3 DNA: TGCAGTGCTAGCCCTCCGGGACACTTAAATTCACCCCTCCACTTT. Translated: CSASPPGHLNSPLHF.

In its sample, this clonotype was seen a few times. This chain links TRBV29-1 with TRBJ2-6; TRBD1 agrees at 8 bases. This CDR3 has 18 amino acids. V gave up 1 base and J gave up 0 bases; unmatched junction bases: 8. Germline assignment: CDR1 SQVTM and CDR2 ANQGSEA. CDR3 loop: CSVEVVMDRASGANVLTF. In nucleotides, the CDR3 is TGCAGCGTTGAAGTGGTAATGGACAGGGCCTCTGGGGCCAACGTCCTGACTTTC.

This clonotype appeared many times. The V and J genes are TRBV30 and TRBJ1-1, with D possibly being TRBD1 (6 bases). The ends were cut back, 3 bases at V and 7 bases at J, with 15 bases in the middle. Germline V gene lookup returns CDR1 GTSNPN and CDR2 SVGIG (reference sequence). The CDR3 runs to 13 residues. The CDR3 reads CAWRRLQGGEAFF. The DNA for the CDR3 is TGTGCCTGGAGAAGACTACAGGGAGGTGAAGCTTTCTTT.

This clonotype showed up many times. V usage is TRBV20-1 and J usage is TRBJ2-3; 11 bases map to TRBD2. The CDR3 is 14 amino acids. The V and J ends lost 4 bases and 9 bases, in that order; junction bases with no gene match: 9. CDR1 is DFQATT, CDR2 SNEGSKA, per germline (reference sequence). This CDR3 reads CSANLAGGFGTQYF. The CDR3 DNA is TGCAGTGCTAATCTAGCGGGAGGTTTTGGGACGCAGTATTTT.

The chain joins TRBV20-1 to TRBJ1-1, with unresolved D. The CDR3 consists of 13 residues. Trimming took 5 bases from V and 2 from J, leaving 12 bases between them. CDR1 and CDR2 (germline): DFQATT, SNEGSKA (reference sequence). This CDR3 is CSADETANTEAFF. The DNA for the CDR3 is TGCAGTGCTGACGAAACGGCCAACACTGAAGCTTTCTTT.

This clonotype was counted many times. The V gene is TRBV6-1, the J gene TRBJ2-1; weak D call: TRBD2 (7 bases). CDR3 size: 15 residues. The germline gives CDR1 MNHNS, CDR2 SASEGT. The V end lost 7 bases, the J end lost 8 bases, and 21 bases lay between the germline ends. The CDR3 reads CASTERGGARDEQFF. As DNA, the CDR3 is TGTGCCAGCACCGAAAGGGGGGGGGCCCGAGATGAGCAGTTCTTC.

This clonotype was seen a few times. This may be a read error, as it is one base from a much larger clone. The gene calls are TRBV2 and TRBJ2-7, with D uncertain. The CDR3 runs to 13 residues. The germline CDR1 and CDR2 sequences are SNHLY and FYNNEI. V lost 3 bases to trimming and J lost 2 bases, with 8 bases between them. The CDR3 bases are TGTGCCAGCAGTGAGGTAGGGACCTACGAGCAGTACTTC. Amino acid sequence: CASSEVGTYEQYF.

On this clonotype itself: This may be a read error, as it is one base from a much larger clone. V and J are TRBV29-1 and TRBJ2-7, with D unresolved. Trimming shortened V by 2 bases and J by 6 bases, and 17 bases separated the two germline ends. CDR3 length: 14 amino acids. Looked up from germline, CDR1 is SQVTM and CDR2 is ANQGSEA. As DNA, the CDR3 is TGCAGCGTTGAAACCCCTAGGGCGGTTCGCGAGCAGTACTTC. Its translation: CSVETPRAVREQYF.